Listed here are 26 T cell receptor beta chains from one sample, sequenced in a study of OX40 agonist ivuxolimab in advanced cancers. Produced via immunoSEQ multiplex PCR; TCRdb's table is partial and in-frame only. The sample gives tens of thousands of clones, 65% to 85% of which show up once; approximately 4.1% is in the top ten. This specimen consisted of CD4+ or CD8+ T cells sorted from blood, obtained in a trial of the OX40 agonist ivuxolimab. These receptors came from an adult with an advanced solid tumor such as melanoma, head and neck, liver or kidney cancer.

This clone turned up a few times. The chain uses TRBV11-2 and TRBJ2-7; 10 positions match TRBD2. CDR1 and CDR2 from the germline V gene are SGHAT and FQNNGV. CDR3 length equals 15 residues. The trim removed 4 bases at V and 4 bases at J, leaving 7 bases unmatched. The CDR3 coding sequence is TGTGCCAGCAGCTCCTCTAGCGGGAGCGTTTACGAGCAGTACTTC. Protein: CASSSSSGSVYEQYF.

This sequence joins TRBV5-8 and TRBJ1-5; D is possibly TRBD1 (5 bases). V was trimmed by 5 bases and J by 6 bases, leaving 15 bases between them. CDR3 length: 14 amino acids. CDR1 is SGHTS and CDR2 is YDEGEE in the germline V gene. CDR3 sequence (DNA): TGTGCCAGCAGTACGGGGGACGGGAGTCAGCCCCAGCATTTT. It encodes CASSTGDGSQPQHF. Complete variable domain (other parts from reference TRBV5-8 and TRBJ1-5): EAGVTQSPTHLIKTRGQQATLRCSPISGHTSVYWYQQALGLGLQFLLWYDEGEERNRGNFPPRFSGRQFPNYSSELNVNALELEDSALYLCASSTGDGSQPQHFGDGTRLSIL.

The genes are TRBV28 and TRBJ1-5; tentative D call: TRBD1 (6 bases). Trimming took 3 bases from V and 2 from J, leaving 14 bases between them. Per germline, CDR1 MDHEN and CDR2 SYDVKM. The CDR3 consists of 16 residues. CDR3 in amino acids: CASSLAGTRGNQPQHF. CDR3 nucleotide sequence: TGTGCCAGCAGTTTGGCCGGGACACGTGGCAATCAGCCCCAGCATTTT.

The chain carries TRBV7-2 and TRBJ2-7; TRBD2 is a possible D gene (5 bases). The germline V gene has CDR1 SGHTA and CDR2 FQGNSA. The germline V and J ends were trimmed by 3 bases and 0 bases, with 12 bases remaining between them. The CDR3 has 15 residues. DNA for the CDR3: TGTGCCAGCAGCTTCCGTCCCGAGGGCTCCTACGAGCAGTACTTC. Amino acids: CASSFRPEGSYEQYF.

The chain uses TRBV6-1 and TRBJ2-3; D remains ambiguous. Germline V gives CDR1 MNHNS, CDR2 SASEGT. This CDR3 is built from 14 residues. Trimming took off 2 bases at V and 7 bases at J, with 13 bases between the two ends. The CDR3 is CASSEQPSHHTQYF. In DNA form, the CDR3 reads TGTGCCAGCAGTGAACAACCATCTCACCATACGCAGTATTTT.

The table lists this clone with a count of one. The chain links TRBV6-5 to TRBJ2-7; 9 nucleotides match TRBD1. This CDR3 is built from 15 residues. Germline CDR1 reads MNHEY; CDR2 reads SVGAGI. V trimming: 0 bases; J trimming: 2 bases; junction bases outside the gene matches: 2. CDR3 DNA sequence: TGTGCCAGCAGTTACTCGGGACAGGGAGCCTACGAGCAGTACTTC. Protein: CASSYSGQGAYEQYF.

In its sample, this clone was seen a few times. V usage is TRBV25-1 and J usage is TRBJ1-2; 8 bases line up with TRBD1. This CDR3 contains 14 residues. Trimming at V came to 6 bases and at J to 7 bases, leaving 10 bases not matched to a gene. CDR1 and CDR2 from the germline V gene are MGHDK and SYGVNS. The CDR3 nucleotides are TGTGCCAGCAGCCTACACAGGGGGGAGGCTGGCTACACCTTC. This sequence encodes CASSLHRGEAGYTF.

A note on this clone: The identical CDR3 is also encoded by other nucleotide sequences in the sample. The chain joins TRBV10-3 to TRBJ2-5; D ambiguous. Trimming took 8 bases from V and 3 from J, leaving 10 bases between them. The CDR3 covers 12 residues. Germline V gene data show CDR1 as ENHRY and CDR2 as SYGVKD. Here the CDR3 DNA reads TGTGCCATCCGGTCCGAAGAAGAGACCCAGTACTTC. Its protein product is CAIRSEEETQYF.

The rearrangement joins TRBV10-3 to TRBJ1-5, with 7 bases lining up with TRBD1. The CDR3 has 15 residues. The germline V gene has CDR1 ENHRY and CDR2 SYGVKD. V shed 7 bases, J shed 7 bases, and the junction held 13 bases outside the gene matches. CDR3 bases: TGTGCCATCAAAGCTCAAGGGGGCGCGGGGCAGCCCCAGCATTTT. Its translation is CAIKAQGGAGQPQHF.

The chain has TRBV7-2 and TRBJ1-1; a possible D gene is TRBD1 (5 bases). The germline V and J ends were trimmed by 3 bases and 1 base, with 15 bases remaining between them. Germline values: CDR1 SGHTA, CDR2 FQGNSA. The CDR3 length is 16 residues. CDR3 DNA: TGTGCCAGCAGCTTCGGTGGTGGGGCGGCGAACACTGAAGCTTTCTTT. Protein sequence: CASSFGGGAANTEAFF.

The chain carries TRBV7-2 and TRBJ2-5, with a weak D call TRBD2 (6 bases). The V end lost 3 bases, the J end lost 0 bases, and 11 bases lay between the germline ends. Per germline, CDR1 SGHTA and CDR2 FQGNSA. The CDR3 sequence is 15 residues long. The CDR3 here is CASSLLTGDQETQYF. Here the CDR3 DNA reads TGTGCCAGCAGCTTGCTCACGGGGGACCAAGAGACCCAGTACTTC.

This clone was counted only a few times. This chain joins TRBV19 and TRBJ2-7; TRBD1 agrees at 9 bases. The CDR3 contains 14 residues. Germline V CDR1 and CDR2: LNHDA, SQIVND (reference sequence). Trimming took 7 bases from V and 4 from J; bases not matched to a gene: 8. CDR3 amino acids: CASNPGTGTYEQYF. DNA of the CDR3: TGTGCCAGTAACCCAGGGACAGGGACTTACGAGCAGTACTTC.

The chain carries TRBV21-1 and TRBJ2-3. TRBV21-1 is shown as a pseudogene. The CDR3 covers 11 residues. CDR3 DNA sequence: TGTGCCAGCAGCAACCGCGATACGCAGTATTTT. The encoded protein is CASSNRDTQYF.

This clone was recorded only once. This rearrangement joins TRBV7-9 to TRBJ1-6; D unclear. Germline assignment: CDR1 SEHNR and CDR2 FQNEAQ (reference sequence). Between the trimmed V and J ends, which lost 5 bases and 7 bases, there was a span of 12 bases. The length of the CDR3 is 14 residues. The CDR3 protein is CASSQNDENSPLHF. In DNA, the CDR3 is TGTGCCAGCAGCCAGAACGACGAGAATTCACCCCTCCACTTT.

The V and J genes are TRBV5-6 and TRBJ2-7, with TRBD1 identical over 9 bases. Germline trimming cut 3 bases from V and 3 bases from J; bases unmatched to any gene: 1. This CDR3 has 13 amino acids. Per germline, CDR1 SGHDT and CDR2 YYEEEE. Written as DNA, the CDR3 is TGTGCCAGCAGCTGGACAGGGGACTACGAGCAGTACTTC. Encoded protein: CASSWTGDYEQYF.

A single count supports this clone. This rearrangement joins TRBV28 to TRBJ1-1, with D perhaps TRBD1 (5 bases). In germline, CDR1 is MDHEN, CDR2 SYDVKM. V lost 3 bases and J 11 bases, leaving 19 bases between the germline ends. The CDR3 length is 14 residues. The CDR3 region has the DNA TGTGCCAGCAGTTTTAGCGGGCTTCAGGGTGTGGCTTTCTTT. Its translation is CASSFSGLQGVAFF.

The chain joins TRBV7-2 to TRBJ1-2; D possibly corresponds to TRBD1 (6 bases). The CDR3 spans 14 residues. Germline V gene data show CDR1 as SGHTA and CDR2 as FQGNSA. The V end lost 5 bases, the J end lost 6 bases, and 16 bases lay between the germline ends. Here the CDR3 DNA reads TGTGCCAGCAGCGATTTCGGACAGCTTCATGGCTACACCTTC. It specifies CASSDFGQLHGYTF.

The gene calls are TRBV7-6 and TRBJ2-3; the D is unclear. This CDR3 has 15 residues. Looked up from germline, CDR1 is SGHVS and CDR2 is FNYEAQ. The V end was cut by 5 bases, the J end by 3 bases, with 15 bases between. The CDR3: CASSPGLDVTDTQYF. The CDR3 nucleotides read TGTGCCAGCAGCCCCGGCTTGGATGTGACAGATACGCAGTATTTT.

This clone was picked up a small number of times. The chain recombines TRBV7-6 with TRBJ2-1, with TRBD1 matching over 7 bases. Trimming at V came to 1 base and at J to 7 bases, leaving 7 bases not matched to a gene. CDR1 SGHVS and CDR2 FNYEAQ come from the germline V gene. This CDR3 spans 15 amino acids. As DNA, the CDR3 is TGTGCCAGCAGCTTAGTATTTGGGACAGCGAATGAGCAGTTCTTC. Its translation: CASSLVFGTANEQFF.

The genes are TRBV7-3 and TRBJ2-3, with 7 bases matching TRBD2. Germline CDR1 and CDR2: SGHTA and FQGTGA. This CDR3 region has 13 residues. Trimming at V came to 5 bases and at J to 5 bases, leaving 4 bases not matched to a gene. CDR3 coding DNA: TGTGCCAGCAGCCAACTAGCGCAAGATACGCAGTATTTT. This sequence encodes CASSQLAQDTQYF.

The count of this clone is one. CDR3 coding DNA: TGTGCCAGCAGCCAAGACCTGTACGCTGAAGCTTTCTTT. This sequence encodes CASSQDLYAEAFF. The chain recombines TRBV4-2 with TRBJ1-1; D uncertain. There are 13 residues in the CDR3. Germline CDR1 and CDR2: LGHNA and YNFKEQ. The V and J ends lost 0 bases and 6 bases respectively, with 8 bases between them.

This chain joins TRBV11-2 and TRBJ2-7; D may be TRBD2 (6 bases). CDR1 is SGHAT, CDR2 FQNNGV, per germline. Trimming took off 3 bases at V and 3 bases at J, with 12 bases between the two ends. This CDR3 is 14 amino acids long. Written as DNA, the CDR3 is TGTGCCAGCAGCTTCGCGGGACGCTACTACGAGCAGTACTTC. Its protein is CASSFAGRYYEQYF.

This clone was counted a few times. V is TRBV6-5 and J is TRBJ2-3, with TRBD2 identical over 8 bases. V was pared by 6 bases and J by 1 base, with 6 bases of the junction left unmatched. The CDR3 consists of 15 residues. Germline loops: CDR1 MNHEY, CDR2 SVGAGI. The CDR3 sequence: CASSQGRGGTDTQYF. The DNA of the CDR3 is TGTGCCAGCAGCCAGGGGCGGGGGGGCACAGATACGCAGTATTTT.

This clone was picked up a small number of times. DNA of the CDR3: TGTGCCAGTAGGTCACTCGACAGGGGTCATGGCTACACCTTC. Its translation is CASRSLDRGHGYTF. V usage is TRBV19 and J usage is TRBJ1-2, with 8 bases lining up with TRBD1. The V segment lost 6 bases and the J segment 6 bases; nucleotides outside the gene matches: 9. Germline assignment: CDR1 LNHDA and CDR2 SQIVND (reference sequence). The CDR3 has 14 amino acids.

The rearrangement joins TRBV2 to TRBJ2-5; the D gene is possibly TRBD2 (7 bases). Trimming cost V 4 bases and J 5 bases, with 17 bases left between them. Germline V gene lookup returns CDR1 SNHLY and CDR2 FYNNEI. The CDR3 is 15 amino acids. The CDR3 bases are TGTGCCAGCAGTGGGCCAGGACTAGGGGGGGAGACCCAGTACTTC. Its translation is CASSGPGLGGETQYF.

The chain recombines TRBV30 with TRBJ1-1; D gene unclear. The CDR3 totals 12 residues. Trimming left V 2 bases short and J 0 bases short, with 4 bases between. Germline loops: CDR1 GTSNPN, CDR2 SVGIG (reference sequence). The CDR3 DNA reads TGTGCCTGGAGTCCCCTGAACACTGAAGCTTTCTTT. This sequence encodes CAWSPLNTEAFF.